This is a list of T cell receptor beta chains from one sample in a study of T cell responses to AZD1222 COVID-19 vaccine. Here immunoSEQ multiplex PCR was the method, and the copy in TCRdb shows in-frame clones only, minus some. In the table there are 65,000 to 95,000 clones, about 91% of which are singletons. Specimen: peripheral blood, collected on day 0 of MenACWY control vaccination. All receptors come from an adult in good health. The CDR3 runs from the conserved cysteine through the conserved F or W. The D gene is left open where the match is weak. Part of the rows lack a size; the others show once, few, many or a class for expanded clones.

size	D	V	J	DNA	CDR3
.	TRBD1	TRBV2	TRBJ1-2	TGTGCCAGCAGTGAAGACAGGGGATCGAATGGCTACACCTTC	CASSEDRGSNGYTF
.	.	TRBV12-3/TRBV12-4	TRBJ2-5	TGTGCCAGCAGTAATTTAAAGGAGACCCAGTACTTC	CASSNLKETQYF
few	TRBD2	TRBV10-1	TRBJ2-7	TGCGCCAGCAGTGATGGACTAGCGGGAGGACGTCGGGACGAGCAGTACTTC	CASSDGLAGGRRDEQYF
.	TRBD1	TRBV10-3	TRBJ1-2	TGTGCCATCAGAAAAACAGGGGAGGATGGCTACACCTTC	CAIRKTGEDGYTF
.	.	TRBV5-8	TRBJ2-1	TGTGCCAGCAGCTTGGGACAGGTCCTAACCCCTTACAATGAGCAGTTCTTC	CASSLGQVLTPYNEQFF
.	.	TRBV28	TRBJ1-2	TGTGCCAGCAGTTTACTGGGGATGGGGGGCTACACCTTC	CASSLLGMGGYTF
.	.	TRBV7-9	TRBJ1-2	TGTGCCAGCAGCCTAGGGACCCTATCTGGCTACACCTTC	CASSLGTLSGYTF
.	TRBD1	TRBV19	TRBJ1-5	TGTGCCAGTAGTCGACAGGGGCTCGTCAATCAGCCCCAGCATTTT	CASSRQGLVNQPQHF
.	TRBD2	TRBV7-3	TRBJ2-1	TGTGCCAGCAGCTTACTCTTCGCGGGGGGTCTTGGTGAGCAGTTCTTC	CASSLLFAGGLGEQFF
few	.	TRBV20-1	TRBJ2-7	TGCAGTGCCCTAATTAGTCACGAGCAGTACTTC	CSALISHEQYF
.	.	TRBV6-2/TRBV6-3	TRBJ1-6	TGTGCCAGCAGTTACTCGGGCAGTCATAATTCACCCCTCCACTTT	CASSYSGSHNSPLHF
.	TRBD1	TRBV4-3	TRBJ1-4	TGCGCCAGCAGCCAGGCCACCGGGACAGGGACTGAAAAACTGTTTTTT	CASSQATGTGTEKLFF
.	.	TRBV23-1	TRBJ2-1	TGCGCCAGCAGTCAATCGCGAGCAAATGAGCAGTTCTTC	CASSQSRANEQFF
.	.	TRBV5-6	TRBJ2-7	TGTGCCAGCAGACCAATCGGGGGTTACGAGCAGTACTTC	CASRPIGGYEQYF
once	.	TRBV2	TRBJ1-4	TGTGCCAGCAATCGTGGCGAAAATGAAAAACTGTTTTTT	CASNRGENEKLFF
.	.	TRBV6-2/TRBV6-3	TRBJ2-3	TGTGCCAGCACCCCCCAGGGGGAGGCAGATACGCAGTATTTT	CASTPQGEADTQYF
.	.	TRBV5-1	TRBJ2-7	TGCGCCAGCAGCTTGGGAGGGACATCCTACGAGCAGTACTTC	CASSLGGTSYEQYF
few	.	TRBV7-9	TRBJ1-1	TGTGCCAGCAGCCATATGCGACAGAGGGGTACTGAAGCTTTCTTT	CASSHMRQRGTEAFF
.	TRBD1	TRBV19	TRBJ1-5	TGTGCCAGTAGCCGCCCCGGGACAGCTTTTTCCAATCAGCCCCAGCATTTT	CASSRPGTAFSNQPQHF